These T cell receptor beta chains were read from a single sample in a study of cytomegalovirus exposure and HLA in healthy donors. The method was immunoSEQ multiplex PCR; TCRdb's version includes in-frame clones alone and lacks a portion of them. The data hold under 200,000 clones, with 65% to 85% observed a single time. What was sequenced was PBMCs. These receptors were obtained from a male donor in good health and CMV-seropositive. Both conserved end residues are part of each CDR3. Each record gives: V gene, D gene, J gene, CDR3 protein. The D gene is left open where the match is weak.

V gene: TRBV1; D gene: .; J gene: TRBJ2-3; CDR3 protein: CTSSQDLSGGGVPFGTQYF
V gene: TRBV28; D gene: .; J gene: TRBJ1-5; CDR3 protein: CASTTDRPSAGPQHF
V gene: TRBV4-1; D gene: .; J gene: TRBJ1-5; CDR3 protein: CASSQDSGVFSNQPQHF
V gene: TRBV29-1; D gene: .; J gene: TRBJ1-1; CDR3 protein: CSHRGSFNTEAFF
V gene: TRBV7-9; D gene: .; J gene: TRBJ1-1; CDR3 protein: CASSRGRMNTEAFF
V gene: TRBV6-5; D gene: .; J gene: TRBJ2-3; CDR3 protein: CASSYPDTLDTQYF
V gene: TRBV30; D gene: .; J gene: TRBJ1-3; CDR3 protein: CAWSSLPGGTGNTIYF
V gene: TRBV7-2; D gene: .; J gene: TRBJ1-5; CDR3 protein: CASSPRGNQPQHF
V gene: TRBV7-9; D gene: TRBD2; J gene: TRBJ2-1; CDR3 protein: CSSSLRSGGVSSYNEQFF
V gene: TRBV19; D gene: .; J gene: TRBJ2-2; CDR3 protein: CASSQFGEEGLNTGELFF
V gene: TRBV7-6; D gene: TRBD2; J gene: TRBJ2-3; CDR3 protein: CASGKTGGVTDTQYF
V gene: TRBV5-1; D gene: .; J gene: TRBJ2-7; CDR3 protein: CASSLEPYEQYF
V gene: TRBV7-7; D gene: TRBD2; J gene: TRBJ2-1; CDR3 protein: CASSGGEGYEQFF
V gene: TRBV27; D gene: TRBD1; J gene: TRBJ1-6; CDR3 protein: CASSRTGGAGSPLHF
V gene: TRBV7-9; D gene: TRBD2; J gene: TRBJ2-3; CDR3 protein: CSSSSREGIMLATDTQYF
V gene: TRBV6-5; D gene: TRBD1; J gene: TRBJ2-1; CDR3 protein: CASRPRQGAYNEQFF
V gene: TRBV6-6; D gene: .; J gene: TRBJ1-2; CDR3 protein: CASTPGQIYGYTF
V gene: TRBV7-8; D gene: TRBD2; J gene: TRBJ2-3; CDR3 protein: CASSLGLAGVDTQYF
V gene: TRBV5-1; D gene: TRBD1; J gene: TRBJ1-2; CDR3 protein: CASSLPGQGSFGYTF
V gene: TRBV6-5; D gene: TRBD1; J gene: TRBJ1-1; CDR3 protein: CASRGTGDTEAFF
V gene: TRBV4-2; D gene: .; J gene: TRBJ2-1; CDR3 protein: CASSQEEGRGLEQFF
V gene: TRBV29-1; D gene: .; J gene: TRBJ1-5; CDR3 protein: CSVASRTAKIYSNQPQHF
V gene: TRBV4-3; D gene: TRBD2; J gene: TRBJ2-3; CDR3 protein: CASRPASGRADTQYF
V gene: TRBV6-5; D gene: TRBD1; J gene: TRBJ1-2; CDR3 protein: CASSSGTGKGYTF
V gene: TRBV28; D gene: TRBD1; J gene: TRBJ1-1; CDR3 protein: CASSLPGTGRRLMNTEAFF
V gene: TRBV5-1; D gene: .; J gene: TRBJ2-4; CDR3 protein: CASSLGGLAKNIQYF
V gene: TRBV6-5; D gene: .; J gene: TRBJ1-2; CDR3 protein: CASSSQGGGLGYTF
V gene: TRBV11-3; D gene: TRBD2; J gene: TRBJ2-2; CDR3 protein: CASSLYKRETGELFF
V gene: TRBV25-1; D gene: .; J gene: TRBJ1-3; CDR3 protein: CASRSDSSGNTIYF
V gene: TRBV29-1; D gene: TRBD1; J gene: TRBJ1-1; CDR3 protein: CSVENTGGTEAFF
V gene: TRBV7-9; D gene: TRBD2; J gene: TRBJ2-5; CDR3 protein: CASSLLAGGQETQYF
V gene: TRBV29-1; D gene: TRBD2; J gene: TRBJ2-3; CDR3 protein: CSVGQAGGPGDTQYF
V gene: TRBV2; D gene: TRBD1; J gene: TRBJ1-1; CDR3 protein: CASRSGDRAMNTEAFF
V gene: TRBV19; D gene: TRBD2; J gene: TRBJ2-7; CDR3 protein: CASRGGLAGGGYEQYF
V gene: TRBV27; D gene: .; J gene: TRBJ2-1; CDR3 protein: CASSSLTTTGYNEQFF
V gene: TRBV2; D gene: .; J gene: TRBJ1-1; CDR3 protein: CATALSQNTEAFF
V gene: TRBV28; D gene: .; J gene: TRBJ1-1; CDR3 protein: CASSPVMGRVVEAFF
V gene: TRBV6-1; D gene: TRBD1; J gene: TRBJ1-4; CDR3 protein: CASIRAQGLNEKLFF
V gene: TRBV6-1; D gene: TRBD2; J gene: TRBJ2-1; CDR3 protein: CASSAGTSGKDEQFF
V gene: TRBV5-6; D gene: TRBD1; J gene: TRBJ2-7; CDR3 protein: CASSAPGQHYEQYF
V gene: TRBV19; D gene: .; J gene: TRBJ1-2; CDR3 protein: CASSIDQAVYGYTF
V gene: TRBV6-5; D gene: TRBD2; J gene: TRBJ2-1; CDR3 protein: CASSYSGTSGRREQFF
V gene: TRBV6-6; D gene: TRBD1; J gene: .; CDR3 protein: CASTDRATTYEQYF
V gene: TRBV5-1; D gene: TRBD1; J gene: TRBJ2-3; CDR3 protein: CASRQGFTDTQYF
V gene: TRBV28; D gene: .; J gene: TRBJ1-1; CDR3 protein: CASSLLMTGQAPEAFF
V gene: TRBV25-1; D gene: .; J gene: TRBJ2-1; CDR3 protein: CATTPRGGESYNEQFF
V gene: TRBV7-6; D gene: TRBD1; J gene: TRBJ1-6; CDR3 protein: CASSLGRGQGSPLHF
V gene: TRBV27; D gene: .; J gene: TRBJ2-3; CDR3 protein: CASSLIGTDTQYF
V gene: TRBV5-1; D gene: .; J gene: TRBJ1-1; CDR3 protein: CASSLEVGRGAEAFF
V gene: TRBV30; D gene: .; J gene: TRBJ1-4; CDR3 protein: CACPPRGGVEKLFF
V gene: TRBV11-2; D gene: .; J gene: TRBJ2-3; CDR3 protein: CASSAGADTQYF
V gene: TRBV7-3; D gene: .; J gene: TRBJ1-4; CDR3 protein: CASSLTGGVTNEKLFF